The text below deals with one TCR beta chain. Its antigen is unidentified. This sample stems from a study of radiation and T cells in renal cell carcinoma. Time point of the sample: baseline pretreatment blood. Described treatment: 15 Gy SBRT to primary tumor, nephrectomy 4 weeks later. Clear cell pathology was present in this patient's renal cell carcinoma. Assay: immunoSEQ multiplex PCR; the TCRdb copy retains only in-frame clones and omits some. Among 110,000 to 150,000 clones listed, around 78% were seen once. Trimming took 2 bases from V and 5 from J; bases not matched to a gene: 10. Germline V gene lookup returns CDR1 SGDLS and CDR2 YYNGEE. The CDR3 contains 16 residues. Findings and caveats of the study: From baseline, blood top tumor clonotypes peaked at 2 weeks post-radiation.

The chain uses TRBV9 and TRBJ2-5; 9 bases line up with TRBD1. Here the sequenced sample was blood, taken from a patient whose treatment included radiotherapy and nephrectomy. This sequence originates from a woman in her forties or fifties with renal cell carcinoma. CDR3 coding DNA: TGTGCCAGCAGCGTGTCCGGGACAGGGAGAAGGGAGACCCAGTACTTC. This gives the protein CASSVSGTGRRETQYF.